Shown below are 8 T cell receptor beta chains from a single sample sequenced in a study of neurological immune-mediated disorders. TCRdb itself ran the 5' RACE reads through MiXCR, one entry per CDR3 protein. The data contain tens of thousands of distinct CDR3 sequences, 15% to 20% of them singletons. The sequenced material came from PBMCs. The receptors were sampled from a woman aged 40-49 years in good health.

This clonotype was seen ten or more times. Here the CDR3 DNA reads TGTGCCAGCAGCCAAGCCGGGGGCTTGGTAGATACGCAGTATTTT. Translated: CASSQAGGLVDTQYF. V gene TRBV4-2 combines with J gene TRBJ2-3; D is perhaps TRBD1 or TRBD2 (6 bases each). Trimming took 1 base from V and 5 from J, leaving 13 bases between them. Per germline, CDR1 LGHNA and CDR2 YNFKEQ. CDR3 size: 15 residues.

The chain carries TRBV20-1 and TRBJ1-4; no clear D gene. V gave up 6 bases and J gave up 2 bases, with 7 bases separating them. Germline CDR1 is DFQATT and CDR2 is SNEGSKA (reference sequence). CDR3 size: 12 residues. CDR3 sequence reads: CSARSTNEKLFF. The CDR3 nucleotides are TGCAGTGCAAGAAGTACTAATGAAAAACTGTTTTTT.

Ten or more counts support this clonotype. J is TRBJ1-2 and V is TRBV20-1; D unresolved. V lost 3 bases, J lost 1 base, and 6 bases lay in between. Germline V gives CDR1 DFQATT, CDR2 SNEGSKA (reference sequence). This CDR3 region has 12 residues. The CDR3 reads CSARANNYGYTF. CDR3 coding DNA: TGCAGTGCTAGGGCCAATAACTATGGCTACACCTTC.

This clonotype was observed many times. The chain couples TRBV5-1 to TRBJ2-3; tentative D call: TRBD1 (6 bases). The germline V and J ends were trimmed by 4 bases and 2 bases, with 11 bases remaining between them. The CDR3 length is 14 residues. CDR1 is SGHRS and CDR2 is YFSETQ in the germline V gene. The CDR3 coding sequence is TGCGCCAGCAGCCGGGACAAGGACACAGATACGCAGTATTTT. Translating it yields CASSRDKDTDTQYF.

The CDR3 loop is CASSYSRTNYGYTF. CDR3 sequence (DNA): TGTGCCAGCAGTTACTCGAGGACTAACTATGGCTACACCTTC. The chain joins TRBV6-5 to TRBJ1-2; no firm D call. Trimming removed 0 bases at V and 0 bases at J, with 5 bases between. The germline gives CDR1 MNHEY, CDR2 SVGAGI. The CDR3 sequence is 14 residues long.

This clonotype appeared many times. This rearrangement joins TRBV6-6 to TRBJ1-5; tentatively, D is TRBD1 (5 bases). Germline V CDR1 and CDR2: MNHNY, SVGAGI (reference sequence). The CDR3 is 16 residues long. Trimming took 0 bases from V and 1 from J, leaving 10 bases between them. CDR3 amino acids: CASSYSGVRSNQPQHF. Written as DNA, the CDR3 is TGTGCCAGCAGTTACTCAGGGGTGCGGAGCAATCAGCCCCAGCATTTT.

Ten or more counts support this clonotype. The CDR3 loop reads CASSEYRGAGEKLFF. The CDR3 DNA is TGTGCCAGCAGTGAATACCGGGGGGCTGGCGAAAAACTGTTTTTT. This sequence joins TRBV2 and TRBJ1-4; TRBD1 might be the D (6 bases). CDR1 and CDR2 from the germline V gene are SNHLY and FYNNEI. V lost 2 bases to trimming and J lost 8 bases, with 15 bases between them. This CDR3 region has 15 residues.

CDR3 DNA sequence: TGTGCCAGTACTCGCGGGGGCAACGCAGATACGCAGTATTTT. Protein: CASTRGGNADTQYF. The rearrangement links TRBV19 to TRBJ2-3; D possibly corresponds to TRBD2 (7 bases). Trimming shortened V by 7 bases and J by 4 bases, and 15 bases separated the two germline ends. This CDR3 is 14 amino acids long. The germline gives CDR1 LNHDA, CDR2 SQIVND (reference sequence).